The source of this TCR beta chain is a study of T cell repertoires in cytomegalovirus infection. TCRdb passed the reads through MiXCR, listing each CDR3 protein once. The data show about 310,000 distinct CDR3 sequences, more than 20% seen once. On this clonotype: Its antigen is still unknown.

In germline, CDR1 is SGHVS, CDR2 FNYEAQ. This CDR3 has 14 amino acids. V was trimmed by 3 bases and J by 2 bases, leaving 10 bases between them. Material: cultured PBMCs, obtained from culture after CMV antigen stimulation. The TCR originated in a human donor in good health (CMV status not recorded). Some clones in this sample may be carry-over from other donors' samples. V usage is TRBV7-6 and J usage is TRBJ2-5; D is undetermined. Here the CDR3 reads CASSFTEWQETQYF. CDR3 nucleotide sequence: TGTGCCAGCAGCTTCACCGAATGGCAAGAGACCCAGTACTTC.